Listed here are 19 T cell receptor beta chains from one sample, sequenced in a study of control samples from healthy donors and cancer patients. TCRdb's table, derived via immunoSEQ multiplex PCR, lists solely in-frame clones and lacks some. This sample has about 180,000 clones; 85% to 90% occur once, and the top ten carry approximately 1.4%. The sequencing sample was made of blood. All receptors derive from a woman aged 45-59 years in good health.

The gene calls are TRBV6-2 or TRBV6-3 and TRBJ1-3; no definite D call. The CDR3 extends over 14 amino acids. Per germline, CDR1 MNHEY and CDR2 SVGEGT. Trimming removed 4 bases from V and 1 base from J, with 8 bases in between. In DNA, the CDR3 is TGTGCCAGCAGTTCTGGGAGTTCTGGAAACACCATATATTTT. The encoded protein is CASSSGSSGNTIYF.

The chain joins TRBV7-2 to TRBJ2-7; 10 bases match TRBD1. Germline CDR1 SGHTA, CDR2 FQGNSA. Trimming cost V 6 bases and J 0 bases; bases outside gene matches: 5. The CDR3 spans 15 residues. The CDR3 sequence is CASRLGQGSSYEQYF. CDR3 nucleotides: TGTGCCAGCAGGCTGGGACAGGGGAGCTCCTACGAGCAGTACTTC.

This clone showed up just a few times. CDR3: CASSLTQTDTQYF. The CDR3 DNA reads as TGTGCCAGCAGCTTAACCCAGACAGATACGCAGTATTTT. The rearrangement joins TRBV7-2 to TRBJ2-3, with D hard to call. Trimming shortened V by 2 bases and J by 3 bases, and 6 bases separated the two germline ends. The CDR3 totals 13 residues. The germline CDR1 and CDR2 sequences are SGHTA and FQGNSA. Variable domain in full (rest from reference TRBV7-2 and TRBJ2-3): GAGVSQSPSNKVTEKGKDVELRCDPISGHTALYWYRQSLGQGLEFLIYFQGNSAPDKSGLPSDRFSAERTGGSVSTLTIQRTQQEDSAVYLCASSLTQTDTQYFGPGTRLTVL.

The rearrangement links TRBV9 to TRBJ2-7, with 11 nucleotides matching TRBD2. The germline V gene has CDR1 SGDLS and CDR2 YYNGEE. After removal of 3 bases from V and 1 base from J, the junction contained 3 bases not matched to a gene. This CDR3 is 15 amino acids long. The CDR3 reads CASSEGLAESYEQYF. In DNA form, the CDR3 reads TGTGCCAGCAGCGAGGGACTAGCGGAGTCCTACGAGCAGTACTTC.

The rearrangement links TRBV7-8 to TRBJ1-1; D remains unclear. Germline CDR1 and CDR2: SGHVS and FQNEAQ. CDR3 length: 14 amino acids. V was shortened by 1 base and J by 1 base, with 7 bases between the two germline ends. CDR3 in DNA: TGTGCCAGCAGCTTAGGGCCCCAGAACACTGAAGCTTTCTTT. It yields the protein CASSLGPQNTEAFF. Using reference TRBV7-8 and TRBJ1-1 for the parts outside the CDR3, the full variable domain is GAGVSQSPRYKVAKRGQDVALRCDPISGHVSLFWYQQALGQGPEFLTYFQNEAQLDKSGLPSDRFFAERPEGSVSTLKIQRTQQEDSAVYLCASSLGPQNTEAFFGQGTRLTVV.

The chain links TRBV6-5 to TRBJ1-3; no reliable D call. Germline lookup yields CDR1 MNHEY and CDR2 SVGAGI. This CDR3 spans 15 amino acids. The ends were cut back, 6 bases at V and 0 bases at J, with 12 bases in the middle. CDR3 sequence reads: CASSRMPYSGNTIYF. The CDR3, as DNA: TGTGCCAGCAGCCGAATGCCCTACTCTGGAAACACCATATATTTT.

V usage is TRBV9 and J usage is TRBJ2-4; D is uncertain. Per germline, CDR1 SGDLS and CDR2 YYNGEE. V dropped 0 bases and J dropped 8 bases, with 12 bases sitting between them. The CDR3 runs to 14 residues. CDR3 DNA: TGTGCCAGCAGCGTAGCGAGGAATGGGGACATTCAGTACTTC. This encodes CASSVARNGDIQYF.

The V gene is TRBV5-5, the J gene TRBJ2-7; 10 bases fit TRBD1. V lost 0 bases to trimming and J lost 2 bases; unmatched junction nucleotides: 2. Germline V gene data show CDR1 as SGHKS and CDR2 as YYEKEE (reference sequence). CDR3 length equals 15 residues. The CDR3 reads CASSLGGQGPYEQYF. CDR3 DNA sequence: TGTGCCAGCAGCTTGGGGGGACAGGGGCCCTACGAGCAGTACTTC.

The CDR3 DNA reads as TGCGCCAGCAGCCAAGACAGGGGGCGCGGTGAAAAACTGTTTTTT. It is translated as CASSQDRGRGEKLFF. The chain employs TRBV4-1 and TRBJ1-4; 8 bases fit TRBD1. The V gene end was trimmed by 0 bases and the J gene end by 7 bases; junction bases not matched to a gene: 4. The germline gives CDR1 MGHRA, CDR2 YSYEKL. The CDR3 spans 15 residues.

The CDR3 loop is CASSPDRAMGTEAFF. The CDR3 DNA is TGCGCCAGCAGCCCCGACAGGGCCATGGGCACTGAAGCTTTCTTT. This sequence joins TRBV4-1 and TRBJ1-1, with 7 bases that match TRBD1. The CDR3 is 15 residues long. The V and J ends lost 4 bases and 4 bases, in that order; junction bases with no gene match: 9. Germline-derived CDR1 and CDR2 are MGHRA and YSYEKL.

The J gene is TRBJ2-7, the V gene TRBV3-1 (or the pseudogene TRBV3-2); no reliable D call. The CDR3 is 18 residues long. CDR1 and CDR2 (germline): LGHDT, YNNKEL (reference sequence). The V end was cut by 0 bases, the J end by 0 bases, with 18 bases between. The CDR3, as DNA: TGTGCCAGCAGCCAAGAATCTTATCGTACCCAGAGCTCCTACGAGCAGTACTTC. Its translation is CASSQESYRTQSSYEQYF.

In its sample, this clone was seen a few times. The chain combines TRBV5-1 with TRBJ1-3, with a tentative D call TRBD1 (6 bases). V lost 0 bases to trimming and J lost 0 bases, with 7 bases between them. The CDR3 is made up of 15 amino acids. CDR1 is SGHRS and CDR2 is YFSETQ in the germline V gene. DNA for the CDR3: TGCGCCAGCAGCTTGGGACAGGACTCTGGAAACACCATATATTTT. Translating gives CASSLGQDSGNTIYF. The whole variable domain, filled in from reference TRBV5-1 and TRBJ1-3, reads KAGVTQTPRYLIKTRGQQVTLSCSPISGHRSVSWYQQTPGQGLQFLFEYFSETQRNKGNFPGRFSGRQFSNSRSEMNVSTLELGDSALYLCASSLGQDSGNTIYFGEGSWLTVV.

V usage is TRBV11-3 and J usage is TRBJ2-1; 11 bases match TRBD2. The CDR3 runs 15 residues. Losses at the gene ends were 5 bases for V and 9 bases for J; bases not matched to a gene: 9. Germline V CDR1 and CDR2: SGHNT, YENEEA. CDR3 sequence: CASSKGSGGAIEQFF. The CDR3 bases are TGTGCCAGCAGCAAAGGTAGCGGGGGGGCCATTGAGCAGTTCTTC. Using reference TRBV11-3 and TRBJ2-1 for the parts outside the CDR3, the full variable domain is EAGVVQSPRYKIIEKKQPVAFWCNPISGHNTLYWYLQNLGQGPELLIRYENEEAVDDSQLPKDRFSAERLKGVDSTLKIQPAELGDSAVYLCASSKGSGGAIEQFFGPGTRLTVL.

V gene TRBV7-2 combines with J gene TRBJ2-7, with a weak D call TRBD2 (7 bases). Germline V gene data show CDR1 as SGHTA and CDR2 as FQGNSA. V was clipped by 6 bases and J by 4 bases, with 25 bases between them. The CDR3 is 17 residues long. CDR3 in DNA: TGTGCCAGCAGTCTACAGGCAGGACTAGAGGGGGGTTACGAGCAGTACTTC. It yields the protein CASSLQAGLEGGYEQYF. Variable domain in full (rest from reference TRBV7-2 and TRBJ2-7): GAGVSQSPSNKVTEKGKDVELRCDPISGHTALYWYRQSLGQGLEFLIYFQGNSAPDKSGLPSDRFSAERTGGSVSTLTIQRTQQEDSAVYLCASSLQAGLEGGYEQYFGPGTRLTVT.

V usage is TRBV6-5 and J usage is TRBJ1-4, with D unclear. Germline V CDR1 and CDR2: MNHEY, SVGAGI. The V gene lost 6 bases and the J gene lost 8 bases, with 16 bases spanning the gap. CDR3 length: 14 amino acids. The CDR3 region has the DNA TGTGCCAGCAGCCTCACCGGAGGGAGGGAAAAACTGTTTTTT. It yields the protein CASSLTGGREKLFF.

This chain uses TRBV18 with TRBJ1-4; 7 bases agree with TRBD1. The CDR3 is 15 amino acids. Per the germline V gene, CDR1 is KGHSH and CDR2 is LQKENI. Germline trimming cut 6 bases from V and 8 bases from J; bases unmatched to any gene: 12. CDR3 DNA: TGTGCCAGCTCGCTCGGGACAGCCGCAGGGGAAAAACTGTTTTTT. As protein: CASSLGTAAGEKLFF. The full variable domain, rest sourced from reference TRBV18 and TRBJ1-4, is NAGVMQNPRHLVRRRGQEARLRCSPMKGHSHVYWYRQLPEEGLKFMVYLQKENIIDESGMPKERFSAEFPKEGPSILRIQQVVRGDSAAYFCASSLGTAAGEKLFFGSGTQLSVL.

The V and J genes are TRBV5-6 and TRBJ2-5; D gene unclear. Germline CDR1 is SGHDT and CDR2 is YYEEEE. Trimming stripped 0 bases from V and 5 bases from J, with 8 bases between. The CDR3 covers 13 residues. CDR3 sequence reads: CASSLGTRETQYF. The DNA of the CDR3 is TGTGCCAGCAGCTTGGGAACAAGGGAGACCCAGTACTTC.

V usage is TRBV5-1 and J usage is TRBJ1-6; no clear D gene. Trimming shortened V by 5 bases and J by 6 bases, and 15 bases separated the two germline ends. Germline V gene data show CDR1 as SGHRS and CDR2 as YFSETQ. This CDR3 is 15 amino acids long. The CDR3 DNA reads as TGCGCCAGCAGTCAGAGTATGGTCAGTAATTCACCCCTCCACTTT. Amino acid sequence: CASSQSMVSNSPLHF.

The CDR3 DNA follows: TGTGCCAGCAGCTCACTTACTAGCGGGATTAGCTACAATGAGCAGTTCTTC. This gives the protein CASSSLTSGISYNEQFF. The chain carries TRBV9 and TRBJ2-1; TRBD2 matches at 10 bases. Trimming at V came to 4 bases and at J to 3 bases, leaving 10 bases not matched to a gene. Per the germline V gene, CDR1 is SGDLS and CDR2 is YYNGEE. The CDR3 is 17 residues long.